The 21 T cell receptor beta chains below come from one sample, sequenced in a study of cytomegalovirus exposure and HLA in healthy donors. The PCR made use of 60 Vbeta and 13 Jbeta primers. Using immunoSEQ multiplex PCR, the repertoire was profiled, and TCRdb retains in-frame clones only, with some absent. The repertoire holds 250,000 to 350,000 clones, more than 80% seen once, with roughly 4% in the top ten. Sample: PBMCs. All receptors come from a man in his forties in good health and CMV-seropositive.

The rearrangement joins TRBV5-5 to TRBJ2-2; 7 nucleotides align to TRBD1. V shed 4 bases, J shed 4 bases, and the junction held 16 bases outside the gene matches. Per germline, CDR1 SGHKS and CDR2 YYEKEE (reference sequence). The CDR3 runs 18 residues. The CDR3 here is CASSPTPGQVTSTGELFF. CDR3 DNA sequence: TGTGCCAGCAGCCCGACCCCCGGACAGGTGACTTCCACCGGGGAGCTGTTTTTT.

CDR3 residues: CASSPKHGTHQETQYF. CDR3 coding DNA: TGTGCCAGCAGTCCGAAACACGGGACACACCAAGAGACCCAGTACTTC. The V and J genes are TRBV25-1 and TRBJ2-5; D perhaps matches TRBD1 (6 bases). This CDR3 contains 16 residues. Germline CDR1 is MGHDK and CDR2 is SYGVNS. V dropped 5 bases and J dropped 0 bases, with 16 bases sitting between them.

The CDR3 coding sequence is TGCGCCAGCAGCTTGTTGCAGGGGAACACTGAAGCTTTCTTT. Protein: CASSLLQGNTEAFF. V and J are TRBV5-1 and TRBJ1-1; D may be TRBD1 (5 bases). The germline V gene has CDR1 SGHRS and CDR2 YFSETQ. The CDR3 is 14 residues long. With 1 base removed from V and 1 base from J, the gap between germline ends came to 8 bases.

The V gene is TRBV16, the J gene TRBJ2-1; TRBD1 agrees at 11 bases. Germline assignment: CDR1 KGHSY and CDR2 FQNENV. Trimming took 3 bases from V and 6 from J; bases not matched to a gene: 7. The CDR3 runs to 16 residues. The CDR3 DNA is TGTGCCAGCAGCCACCGGGACAGGGGGACAATCAATGAGCAGTTCTTC. It encodes CASSHRDRGTINEQFF.

The V and J genes are TRBV10-3 and TRBJ2-7; D uncertain. The CDR3 contains 15 residues. Germline V gene data show CDR1 as ENHRY and CDR2 as SYGVKD. The ends were cut back, 0 bases at V and 0 bases at J, with 9 bases in the middle. The CDR3 bases are TGTGCCATCAGTGAGTCTGAACTCAACTCCTACGAGCAGTACTTC. Residues: CAISESELNSYEQYF.

The V and J genes are TRBV9 and TRBJ1-3; the D gene is possibly TRBD1 (5 bases). V was trimmed by 1 base and J by 0 bases, leaving 11 bases between them. From germline, CDR1 is SGDLS and CDR2 YYNGEE. This CDR3 has 16 residues. DNA for the CDR3: TGTGCCAGCAGCGTACTAGGGGTGAGCTCTGGAAACACCATATATTTT. As protein: CASSVLGVSSGNTIYF.

Points on this clone: Different DNA sequences within this sample yield the same CDR3. This chain links TRBV7-2 with TRBJ2-7; no clear D gene. Looked up from germline, CDR1 is SGHTA and CDR2 is FQGNSA. There are 11 residues in the CDR3. The germline V and J ends were trimmed by 4 bases and 2 bases, with 3 bases remaining between them. This CDR3 reads CASSSTYEQYF. The CDR3 DNA follows: TGTGCCAGCAGCTCCACCTACGAGCAGTACTTC.

This rearrangement joins TRBV7-8 to TRBJ1-1, with 9 bases lining up with TRBD1. The CDR3 has 13 residues. The V gene end was trimmed by 5 bases and the J gene end by 5 bases; junction bases not matched to a gene: 3. Germline CDR1 is SGHVS and CDR2 is FQNEAQ. CDR3 amino acids: CASSRDRVTEAFF. CDR3 in DNA: TGTGCCAGCAGCCGGGACAGGGTAACTGAAGCTTTCTTT.

This sequence joins TRBV4-1 and TRBJ2-7, with TRBD2 as a possible D gene (6 bases). The CDR3 runs 15 residues. Trimming stripped 0 bases from V and 3 bases from J, with 12 bases between. Per germline, CDR1 MGHRA and CDR2 YSYEKL. CDR3 in amino acids: CASSQDPGGDYEQYF. DNA of the CDR3: TGCGCCAGCAGCCAAGACCCCGGGGGTGACTACGAGCAGTACTTC.

The chain uses TRBV11-2 and TRBJ1-1, with 8 bases lining up with TRBD1. Germline CDR1 is SGHAT and CDR2 is FQNNGV. V gave up 3 bases and J gave up 1 base; unmatched junction bases: 1. There are 14 residues in the CDR3. The CDR3 sequence: CASSFQGANTEAFF. DNA for the CDR3: TGTGCCAGCAGCTTCCAGGGGGCGAACACTGAAGCTTTCTTT.

The chain uses TRBV5-1 and TRBJ2-1; TRBD1 agrees at 12 bases. CDR1 is SGHRS, CDR2 YFSETQ, per germline. V lost 0 bases and J lost 8; bases outside the gene matches: 6. The CDR3 is 16 amino acids. The CDR3, as DNA: TGCGCCAGCAGCTTGGGGGCCGGGACAGGGGGCTATGAGCAGTTCTTC. This sequence encodes CASSLGAGTGGYEQFF.

This clone was counted between two and nine times. The DNA for the CDR3 is TGCGCCAGCAGCCACGGGACTAGCGGGACAGATACGCAGTATTTT. Translation gives CASSHGTSGTDTQYF. The V gene is TRBV5-1, the J gene TRBJ2-3; 12 positions match TRBD2. The CDR3 extends over 15 amino acids. After removal of 4 bases from V and 3 bases from J, the junction contained 3 bases not matched to a gene. Germline lookup yields CDR1 SGHRS and CDR2 YFSETQ.

Concerning this clone: Other DNA sequences in the sample encode the same CDR3. V and J are TRBV27 and TRBJ1-2; 7 bases are shared with TRBD1. The CDR3 runs 13 residues. V was clipped by 5 bases and J by 2 bases; unmatched bases: 2. Germline V lookup: CDR1 MNHEY, CDR2 SMNVEV (reference sequence). In DNA, the CDR3 is TGTGCCAGCAGTCTGGGACAGAACTATGGCTACACCTTC. It specifies CASSLGQNYGYTF.

This chain uses TRBV5-1 with TRBJ1-1; tentative D call: TRBD1 (6 bases). The CDR3 totals 13 residues. V was clipped by 0 bases and J by 4 bases, with 7 bases between them. Per germline, CDR1 SGHRS and CDR2 YFSETQ. CDR3 DNA sequence: TGCGCCAGCAGCTTGGAAGGGGGCACTGAAGCTTTCTTT. It translates to CASSLEGGTEAFF.

V and J are TRBV2 and TRBJ1-1; 11 bases align to TRBD1. Trimming removed 9 bases from V and 7 bases from J; junction bases left unmatched: 13. CDR3 length: 15 amino acids. Germline values: CDR1 SNHLY, CDR2 FYNNEI. Written as DNA, the CDR3 is TGTGCCAGAACCGGACAGGGGGCCCAAGGAGGTGAAGCTTTCTTT. It is translated as CARTGQGAQGGEAFF.

The gene calls are TRBV27 and TRBJ2-1, with 10 nucleotides matching TRBD2. The CDR3 sequence is 15 residues long. Per the germline V gene, CDR1 is MNHEY and CDR2 is SMNVEV (reference sequence). With 7 bases clipped from V and 7 bases from J, the junction kept 10 bases outside the gene matches. CDR3 nucleotide sequence: TGTGCCAGCAACCTTCTAGCGGGAGTCGGTAATGAGCAGTTCTTC. This encodes CASNLLAGVGNEQFF.

This clone was picked up one time. The rearrangement links TRBV27 to TRBJ2-5; tentatively, D is TRBD1 (6 bases). CDR3 length: 14 amino acids. Germline V gene data show CDR1 as MNHEY and CDR2 as SMNVEV (reference sequence). V was pared by 5 bases and J by 5 bases, with 15 bases between. The CDR3 coding sequence is TGTGCCAGCAGTCCGATGGACAGAAGGGAGACCCAGTACTTC. This codes for CASSPMDRRETQYF.

V is TRBV6-6 and J is TRBJ2-7; maybe TRBD1 (5 bases). Trimming took off 5 bases at V and 4 bases at J, with 9 bases between the two ends. The CDR3 runs 12 residues. The germline gives CDR1 MNHNY, CDR2 SVGAGI (reference sequence). CDR3 DNA sequence: TGTGCCAGCAGTCGCGACAGATACGAGCAGTACTTC. It encodes CASSRDRYEQYF.

The DNA for the CDR3 is TGTGCCAGTAGTATATACCTAGCGGGCAAAGAGACCCAGTACTTC. Translated: CASSIYLAGKETQYF. The V and J genes are TRBV19 and TRBJ2-5; 8 nucleotides line up with TRBD2. This CDR3 comprises 15 residues. Trimming at V came to 2 bases and at J to 3 bases, leaving 5 bases not matched to a gene. The germline CDR1 and CDR2 sequences are LNHDA and SQIVND (reference sequence).

The chain links TRBV4-1 to TRBJ1-1, with D perhaps TRBD1 (6 bases). The CDR3 is 16 amino acids. Germline loops: CDR1 MGHRA, CDR2 YSYEKL. Trimming shortened V by 0 bases and J by 4 bases, and 15 bases separated the two germline ends. The CDR3 DNA reads as TGCGCCAGCAGCCAAGAAATGGGGGGGGCGAGCACTGAAGCTTTCTTT. This gives the protein CASSQEMGGASTEAFF.

This chain connects TRBV4-1 to TRBJ2-2, with a weak D call TRBD2 (5 bases). Per germline, CDR1 MGHRA and CDR2 YSYEKL. Between the trimmed V and J ends, which lost 0 bases and 1 base, there was a span of 6 bases. The CDR3 covers 15 residues. CDR3 sequence: CASSQDRGNTGELFF. DNA for the CDR3: TGCGCCAGCAGCCAAGATCGGGGGAACACCGGGGAGCTGTTTTTT.